The 17 T cell receptor beta chains in this list originate from one sample, sequenced in a study of cytomegalovirus exposure and HLA in healthy donors (dated by TCRdb to 2017 to 2019). The method was the immunoSEQ multiplex PCR assay. The multiplex PCR relied on a mix of 60 forward primers for TCR Vbeta segments and 13 reverse primers for TCR Jbeta segments. TCRdb obtained this table from immuneACCESS and retained in-frame rearrangements with V and J assigned. These tables miss some clones; where compared with another copy, unresolved V genes account for less than half of the shortfall, and the remainder is unexplained. This sample holds about 140,000 clones; around three quarters were observed only once. Together, the top ten hold around 3.2% of the sample. Sequences were obtained from PBMCs. The receptor source for this set is a man aged 35-49 years in good health and CMV-seronegative.

V gene TRBV9 combines with J gene TRBJ2-5, with D tentatively TRBD2 (6 bases). There are 15 residues in the CDR3. Trimming removed 5 bases at V and 1 base at J, with 15 bases between. Germline values: CDR1 SGDLS, CDR2 YYNGEE. The CDR3 DNA reads as TGTGCCAGCAGTGCGACTAGAGAGGTCCAAGAGACCCAGTACTTC. It specifies CASSATREVQETQYF.

This clone was found a few times. This rearrangement joins TRBV11-2 to TRBJ1-1; 7 nucleotides line up with TRBD1. Unmatched junction bases numbered 7, after V lost 2 bases and J lost 4 bases. The CDR3 contains 15 residues. Germline lookup yields CDR1 SGHAT and CDR2 FQNNGV. The CDR3 DNA sequence: TGTGCCAGCAGCTTAAACAGGGGATTAGGCACTGAAGCTTTCTTT. It translates to CASSLNRGLGTEAFF.

V is TRBV7-9 and J is TRBJ1-5, with D possibly TRBD1 on 6 matching bases. Germline loops: CDR1 SEHNR, CDR2 FQNEAQ (reference sequence). V lost 5 bases, J lost 6 bases, and 11 bases lay in between. CDR3 length equals 13 residues. The CDR3, as DNA: TGTGCCAGCAGCCCTCAGGGGACTCAGCCCCAGCATTTT. Protein product: CASSPQGTQPQHF.

V usage is TRBV7-2 and J usage is TRBJ2-3; perhaps TRBD1 as D (6 bases). From germline, CDR1 is SGHTA and CDR2 FQGNSA. Trimming stripped 8 bases from V and 5 bases from J, with 20 bases between. This CDR3 comprises 15 residues. The CDR3 nucleotides are TGTGCCAGCGGCCAGGGGCTCGCGCGTTTAGATACGCAGTATTTT. This codes for CASGQGLARLDTQYF.

This CDR3 reads CASSYGTGPLNTEAFF. In DNA form, the CDR3 reads TGTGCCAGCAGTTACGGGACAGGCCCTCTGAACACTGAAGCTTTCTTT. The chain links TRBV6-5 to TRBJ1-1; TRBD1 aligns across 8 bases. The trim removed 2 bases at V and 0 bases at J, leaving 5 bases unmatched. The CDR3 is made up of 16 amino acids. Per germline, CDR1 MNHEY and CDR2 SVGAGI.

The CDR3 DNA reads as TGTGCCAGCACCCCGCCCGCGGGAGGGGAGACCCAGTACTTC. Protein product: CASTPPAGGETQYF. The J gene is TRBJ2-5, the V gene TRBV7-9, with TRBD2 matching over 9 bases. The V gene's germline CDR1 is SEHNR and CDR2 FQNEAQ (reference sequence). This CDR3 has 14 amino acids. The V gene end was trimmed by 7 bases and the J gene end by 5 bases; junction bases not matched to a gene: 8.

The chain recombines TRBV30 with TRBJ2-3; TRBD2 matches at 16 bases. In germline, CDR1 is GTSNPN, CDR2 SVGIG (reference sequence). V shed 2 bases, J shed 6 bases, and the junction held 14 bases outside the gene matches. The CDR3 contains 19 residues. CDR3 sequence (DNA): TGTGCCTGGAGTTTGGCCGGGACTAGCGGGGGGGCCCTAAGGGATACGCAGTATTTT. It codes for CAWSLAGTSGGALRDTQYF.

This chain links TRBV27 with TRBJ2-7; D is possibly TRBD2 (6 bases). Between the trimmed V and J ends, which lost 5 bases and 2 bases, there was a span of 13 bases. Germline V gene sequence: CDR1 MNHEY, CDR2 SMNVEV (reference sequence). The CDR3 totals 14 residues. CDR3 amino acids: CASSPDGGAYEQYF. The CDR3 DNA reads as TGTGCCAGCAGTCCCGACGGCGGGGCCTACGAGCAGTACTTC.

This clone was detected once. This chain joins TRBV27 and TRBJ2-1; 9 bases map to TRBD2. The CDR3 length is 15 residues. The J segment lost 5 bases and the V segment lost 8 bases, leaving 10 bases of the junction unmatched. Germline loops: CDR1 MNHEY, CDR2 SMNVEV (reference sequence). CDR3 nucleotides: TGTGCCAGCGCTTTAGCGGGAGCACCCCACAATGAGCAGTTCTTC. It translates to CASALAGAPHNEQFF.

A remark on this clone: Within the sample, other DNA sequences also encode this same CDR3. The J gene is TRBJ2-7, the V gene TRBV7-9, with D possibly being TRBD2 (5 bases). The germline CDR1 and CDR2 sequences are SEHNR and FQNEAQ (reference sequence). Trimming took off 3 bases at V and 1 base at J, with 13 bases between the two ends. There are 15 residues in the CDR3. CDR3 residues: CASSFGESFSYEQYF. The CDR3 coding sequence is TGTGCCAGCAGCTTCGGGGAAAGCTTTTCCTACGAGCAGTACTTC.

This chain uses TRBV6-1 with TRBJ2-5, with 14 bases that match TRBD2. The V segment lost 4 bases and the J segment 5 bases; nucleotides outside the gene matches: 3. CDR1 and CDR2 from the germline V gene are MNHNS and SASEGT. The CDR3 spans 15 residues. CDR3 protein: CASSVTSGGDETQYF. CDR3 sequence (DNA): TGTGCCAGCAGTGTGACTAGCGGGGGGGACGAGACCCAGTACTTC.

The count of this clone is one. The rearrangement joins TRBV19 to TRBJ1-3; no reliable D call. Trimming stripped 0 bases from V and 4 bases from J, with 13 bases between. Germline V gene lookup returns CDR1 LNHDA and CDR2 SQIVND (reference sequence). This CDR3 contains 16 residues. The CDR3 DNA reads as TGTGCCAGTAGTATAGACCTCCAATACAGAGGAAACACCATATATTTT. This sequence encodes CASSIDLQYRGNTIYF.

The V and J genes are TRBV18 and TRBJ1-6; possible D gene TRBD1, 6 bases. The CDR3 covers 14 residues. V was cut by 5 bases and J by 6 bases, with 11 bases left in between. Germline CDR1 and CDR2: KGHSH and LQKENI. The DNA for the CDR3 is TGTGCCAGCTCAGGCGGACAGCTTAATTCACCCCTCCACTTT. Translating gives CASSGGQLNSPLHF.

V usage is TRBV4-1 and J usage is TRBJ2-7; 9 nucleotides line up with TRBD2. The CDR3 totals 14 residues. J was trimmed by 5 bases and V by 1 base; bases with no gene match: 3. The germline V gene encodes CDR1 MGHRA and CDR2 YSYEKL. CDR3 region: CASSQVPSGDEQYF. CDR3 DNA sequence: TGCGCCAGCAGCCAAGTTCCTAGCGGGGACGAGCAGTACTTC.

This clone was detected once. The chain is built from TRBV19 and TRBJ1-5; D unclear. Trimming left V 9 bases short and J 3 bases short, with 9 bases between. This CDR3 has 12 residues. Looked up from germline, CDR1 is LNHDA and CDR2 is SQIVND (reference sequence). CDR3 coding DNA: TGTGCCAGCCGACAAGCCAATCAGCCCCAGCATTTT. It codes for CASRQANQPQHF.

The chain joins TRBV4-3 to TRBJ2-5; no firm D call. CDR3 length: 13 amino acids. Germline lookup yields CDR1 LGHNA and CDR2 YSLEER. V was cut by 4 bases and J by 5 bases, with 11 bases left in between. In DNA, the CDR3 is TGCGCCAGCAGCCCTTACTTATTCGAGACCCAGTACTTC. The encoded protein is CASSPYLFETQYF.

The chain is built from TRBV11-3 and TRBJ1-2; D unclear. Germline V gives CDR1 SGHNT, CDR2 YENEEA. V was shortened by 2 bases and J by 8 bases, with 21 bases between the two germline ends. The CDR3 consists of 16 residues. The chain's CDR3 is CASSLFSGSEISGYTF. Here the CDR3 DNA reads TGTGCCAGCAGCTTATTCAGCGGTAGCGAAATATCCGGCTACACCTTC. Drawing the rest from reference TRBV11-3 and TRBJ1-2, the complete variable domain is EAGVVQSPRYKIIEKKQPVAFWCNPISGHNTLYWYLQNLGQGPELLIRYENEEAVDDSQLPKDRFSAERLKGVDSTLKIQPAELGDSAVYLCASSLFSGSEISGYTFGSGTRLTVV.